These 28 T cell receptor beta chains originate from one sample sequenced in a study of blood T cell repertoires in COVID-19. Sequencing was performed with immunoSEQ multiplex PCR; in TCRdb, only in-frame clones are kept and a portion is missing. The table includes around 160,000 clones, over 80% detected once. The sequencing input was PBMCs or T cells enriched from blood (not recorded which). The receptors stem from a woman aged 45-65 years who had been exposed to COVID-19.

In DNA, the CDR3 is TGCGCCAGCAGTGAGGGCGGGAGGGCCGCAGATACGCAGTATTTT. Amino acids: CASSEGGRAADTQYF. The chain has TRBV10-1 and TRBJ2-3; 9 bases fit TRBD2. CDR1 is WNHNN, CDR2 SYGVQD, per germline (reference sequence). The CDR3 loop spans 15 amino acids. The J segment lost 4 bases and the V segment lost 2 bases, leaving 4 bases of the junction unmatched.

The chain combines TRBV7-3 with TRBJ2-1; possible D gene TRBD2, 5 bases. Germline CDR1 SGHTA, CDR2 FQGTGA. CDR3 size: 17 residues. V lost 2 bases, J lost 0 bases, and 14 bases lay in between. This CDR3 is CASSLGGGQSSYNEQFF. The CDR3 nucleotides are TGTGCCAGCAGCTTAGGAGGAGGCCAGAGCTCCTACAATGAGCAGTTCTTC.

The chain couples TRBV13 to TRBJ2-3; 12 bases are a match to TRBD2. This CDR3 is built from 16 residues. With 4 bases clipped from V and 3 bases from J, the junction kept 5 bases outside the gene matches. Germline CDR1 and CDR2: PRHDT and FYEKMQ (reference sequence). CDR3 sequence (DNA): TGTGCCAGCAGCTCGGGGACTAGCGGGCCGACAGATACGCAGTATTTT. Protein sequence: CASSSGTSGPTDTQYF.

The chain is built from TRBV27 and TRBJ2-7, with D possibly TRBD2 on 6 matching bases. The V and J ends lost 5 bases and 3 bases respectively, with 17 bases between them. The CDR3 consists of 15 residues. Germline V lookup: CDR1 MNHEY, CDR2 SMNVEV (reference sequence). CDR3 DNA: TGTGCCAGCAGTCTTCAGGCGGGACGAGACTACGAGCAGTACTTC. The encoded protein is CASSLQAGRDYEQYF.

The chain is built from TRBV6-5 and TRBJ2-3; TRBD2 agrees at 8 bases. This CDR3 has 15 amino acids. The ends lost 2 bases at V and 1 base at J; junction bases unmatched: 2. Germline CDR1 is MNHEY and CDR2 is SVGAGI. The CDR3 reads CASSYRGGGTDTQYF. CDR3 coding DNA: TGTGCCAGCAGTTACCGGGGGGGCGGCACAGATACGCAGTATTTT.

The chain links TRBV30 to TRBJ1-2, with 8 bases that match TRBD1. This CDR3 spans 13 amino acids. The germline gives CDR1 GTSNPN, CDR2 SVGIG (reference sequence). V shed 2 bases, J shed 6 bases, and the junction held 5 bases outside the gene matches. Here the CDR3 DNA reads TGTGCCTGGAGTAAGACAGGGGTTGATGGCTACACCTTC. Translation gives CAWSKTGVDGYTF.

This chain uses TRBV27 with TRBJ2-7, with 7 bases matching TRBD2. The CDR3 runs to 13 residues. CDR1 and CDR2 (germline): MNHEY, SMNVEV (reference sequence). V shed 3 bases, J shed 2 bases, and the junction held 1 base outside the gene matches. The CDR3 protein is CASSFRGAYEQYF. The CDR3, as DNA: TGTGCCAGCAGTTTTCGGGGGGCCTACGAGCAGTACTTC.

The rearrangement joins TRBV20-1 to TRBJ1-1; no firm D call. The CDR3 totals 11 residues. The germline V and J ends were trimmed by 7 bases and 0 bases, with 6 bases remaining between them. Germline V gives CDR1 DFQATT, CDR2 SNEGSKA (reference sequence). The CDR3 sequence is CSGRLNTEAFF. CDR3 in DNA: TGCAGTGGTCGTCTGAACACTGAAGCTTTCTTT.

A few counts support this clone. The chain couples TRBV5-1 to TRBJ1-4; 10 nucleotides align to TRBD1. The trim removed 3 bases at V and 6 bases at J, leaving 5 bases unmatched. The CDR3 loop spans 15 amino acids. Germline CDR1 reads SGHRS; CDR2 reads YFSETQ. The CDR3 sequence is CASSSLTGGYEKLFF. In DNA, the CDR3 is TGCGCCAGCAGCTCCTTGACAGGGGGCTATGAAAAACTGTTTTTT.

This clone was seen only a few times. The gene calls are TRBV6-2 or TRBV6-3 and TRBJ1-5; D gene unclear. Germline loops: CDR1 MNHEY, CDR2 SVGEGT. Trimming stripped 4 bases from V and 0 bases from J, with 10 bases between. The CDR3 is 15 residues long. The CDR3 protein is CASSSSLHSNQPQHF. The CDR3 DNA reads TGTGCCAGCAGTTCCAGTCTTCATAGCAATCAGCCCCAGCATTTT.

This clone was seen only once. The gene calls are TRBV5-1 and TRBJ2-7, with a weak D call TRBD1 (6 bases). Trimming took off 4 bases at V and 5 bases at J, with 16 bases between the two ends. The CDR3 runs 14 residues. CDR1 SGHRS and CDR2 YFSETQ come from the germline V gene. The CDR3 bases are TGCGCCAGCAGCACCGACAGGCCGGGGAACGAGCAGTACTTC. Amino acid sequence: CASSTDRPGNEQYF.

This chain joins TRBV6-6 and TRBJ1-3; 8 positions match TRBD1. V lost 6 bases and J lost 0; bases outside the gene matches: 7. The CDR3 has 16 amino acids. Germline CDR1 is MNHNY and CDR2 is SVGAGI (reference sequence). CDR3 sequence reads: CASRTGTGASGNTIYF. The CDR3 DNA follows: TGTGCCAGCAGAACCGGGACAGGAGCCTCTGGAAACACCATATATTTT.

The CDR3 coding sequence is TGCAGTGCTAGTCGGCCGGGGGGCAATGAGCAGTTCTTC. Amino acids: CSASRPGGNEQFF. This chain connects TRBV20-1 to TRBJ2-1; 7 bases are shared with TRBD2. The germline CDR1 and CDR2 sequences are DFQATT and SNEGSKA (reference sequence). V lost 3 bases to trimming and J lost 6 bases; unmatched junction nucleotides: 5. The CDR3 length is 13 residues.

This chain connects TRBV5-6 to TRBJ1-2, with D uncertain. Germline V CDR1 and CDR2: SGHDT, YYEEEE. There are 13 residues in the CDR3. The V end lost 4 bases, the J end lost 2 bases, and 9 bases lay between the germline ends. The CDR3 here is CASSTSPNYGYTF. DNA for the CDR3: TGTGCCAGCAGCACGAGCCCAAACTATGGCTACACCTTC.

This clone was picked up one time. The CDR3 sequence is CASSLTQSSGNTIYF. The CDR3 coding sequence is TGTGCCAGCAGCCTAACACAGAGCTCTGGAAACACCATATATTTT. This chain links TRBV9 with TRBJ1-3; the D is unclear. V was cut by 4 bases and J by 0 bases, with 11 bases left in between. CDR1 is SGDLS, CDR2 YYNGEE, per germline. The length of the CDR3 is 15 residues.

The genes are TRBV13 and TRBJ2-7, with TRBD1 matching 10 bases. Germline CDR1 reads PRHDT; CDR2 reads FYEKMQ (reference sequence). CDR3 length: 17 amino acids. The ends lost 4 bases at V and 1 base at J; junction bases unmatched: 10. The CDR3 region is CASSSSSAGQGSYEQYF. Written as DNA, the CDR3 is TGTGCCAGCAGCTCCTCCTCCGCGGGACAGGGGTCCTACGAGCAGTACTTC.

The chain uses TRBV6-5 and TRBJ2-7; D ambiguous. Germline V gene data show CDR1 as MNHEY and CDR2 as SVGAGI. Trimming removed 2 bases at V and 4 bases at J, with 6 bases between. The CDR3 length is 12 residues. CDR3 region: CASSYDNYEQYF. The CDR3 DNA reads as TGTGCCAGCAGTTACGACAATTACGAGCAGTACTTC.

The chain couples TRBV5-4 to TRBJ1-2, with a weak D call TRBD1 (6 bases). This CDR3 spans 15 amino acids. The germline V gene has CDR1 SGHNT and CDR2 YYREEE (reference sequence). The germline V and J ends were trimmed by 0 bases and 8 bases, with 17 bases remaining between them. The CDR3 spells CASSLERAGAGGYTF. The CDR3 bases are TGTGCCAGCAGCTTGGAGAGGGCAGGGGCGGGCGGCTACACCTTC. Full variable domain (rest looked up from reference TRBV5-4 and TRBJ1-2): ETGVTQSPTHLIKTRGQQVTLRCSSQSGHNTVSWYQQALGQGPQFIFQYYREEENGRGNFPPRFSGLQFPNYSSELNVNALELDDSALYLCASSLERAGAGGYTFGSGTRLTVV.

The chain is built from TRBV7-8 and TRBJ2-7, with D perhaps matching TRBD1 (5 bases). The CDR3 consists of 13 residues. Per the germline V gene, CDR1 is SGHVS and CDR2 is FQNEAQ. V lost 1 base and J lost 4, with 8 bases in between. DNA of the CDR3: TGTGCCAGCAGCTTAGGAAGGGGATACGAGCAGTACTTC. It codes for CASSLGRGYEQYF. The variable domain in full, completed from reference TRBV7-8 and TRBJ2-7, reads GAGVSQSPRYKVAKRGQDVALRCDPISGHVSLFWYQQALGQGPEFLTYFQNEAQLDKSGLPSDRFFAERPEGSVSTLKIQRTQQEDSAVYLCASSLGRGYEQYFGPGTRLTVT.

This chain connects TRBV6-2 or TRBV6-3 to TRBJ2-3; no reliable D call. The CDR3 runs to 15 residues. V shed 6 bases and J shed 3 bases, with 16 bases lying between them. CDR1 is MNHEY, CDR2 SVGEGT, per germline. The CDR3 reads CASSPARSGTDTQYF. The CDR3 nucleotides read TGTGCCAGCAGCCCAGCCCGGTCGGGTACAGATACGCAGTATTTT.

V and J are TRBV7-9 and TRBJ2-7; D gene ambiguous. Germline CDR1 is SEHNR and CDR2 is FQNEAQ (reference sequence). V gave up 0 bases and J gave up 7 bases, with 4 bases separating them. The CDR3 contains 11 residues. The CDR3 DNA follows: TGTGCCAGCAGCTTAGCGCGTGAGCAGTACTTC. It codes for CASSLAREQYF.

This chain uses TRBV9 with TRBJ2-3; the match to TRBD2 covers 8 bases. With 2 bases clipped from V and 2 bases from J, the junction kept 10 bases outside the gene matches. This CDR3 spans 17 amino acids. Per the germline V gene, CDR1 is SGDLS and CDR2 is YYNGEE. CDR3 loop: CASSVGLGGRNTDTQYF. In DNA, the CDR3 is TGTGCCAGCAGCGTGGGGCTGGGCGGGAGGAACACAGATACGCAGTATTTT. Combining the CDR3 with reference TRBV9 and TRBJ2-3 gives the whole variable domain DSGVTQTPKHLITATGQRVTLRCSPRSGDLSVYWYQQSLDQGLQFLIQYYNGEERAKGNILERFSAQQFPDLHSELNLSSLELGDSALYFCASSVGLGGRNTDTQYFGPGTRLTVL.

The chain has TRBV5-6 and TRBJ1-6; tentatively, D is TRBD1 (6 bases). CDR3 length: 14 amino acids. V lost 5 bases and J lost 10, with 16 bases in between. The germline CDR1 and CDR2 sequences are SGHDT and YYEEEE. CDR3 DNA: TGTGCCAGCAGTGATACAGGGCACTCGTCACCCCTCCACTTT. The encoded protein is CASSDTGHSSPLHF.

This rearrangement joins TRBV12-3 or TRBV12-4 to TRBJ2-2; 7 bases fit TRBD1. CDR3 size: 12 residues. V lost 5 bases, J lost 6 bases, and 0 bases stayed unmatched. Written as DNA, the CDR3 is TGTGCCAGCAGTCAGGGGGCCGGGGAGCTGTTTTTT. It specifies CASSQGAGELFF.

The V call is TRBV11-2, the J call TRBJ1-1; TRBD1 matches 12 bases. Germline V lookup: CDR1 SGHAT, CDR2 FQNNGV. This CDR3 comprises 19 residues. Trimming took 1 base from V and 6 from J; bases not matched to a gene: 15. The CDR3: CASSLVWDRGRLSGPEAFF. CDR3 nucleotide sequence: TGTGCCAGCAGCTTAGTTTGGGACAGGGGGCGTTTGTCCGGGCCTGAAGCTTTCTTT.

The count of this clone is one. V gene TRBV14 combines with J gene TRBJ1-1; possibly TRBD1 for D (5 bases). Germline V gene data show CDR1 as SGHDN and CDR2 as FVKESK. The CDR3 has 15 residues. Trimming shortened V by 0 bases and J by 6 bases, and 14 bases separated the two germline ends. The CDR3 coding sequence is TGTGCCAGCAGCCAAGATGTTCGGGGGAGGTCTGAAGCTTTCTTT. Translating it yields CASSQDVRGRSEAFF.

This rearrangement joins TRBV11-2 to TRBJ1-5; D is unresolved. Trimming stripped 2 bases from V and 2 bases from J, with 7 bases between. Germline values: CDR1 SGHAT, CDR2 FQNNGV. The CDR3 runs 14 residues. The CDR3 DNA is TGTGCCAGCAGCTTACACCCGGGCAATCAGCCCCAGCATTTT. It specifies CASSLHPGNQPQHF.

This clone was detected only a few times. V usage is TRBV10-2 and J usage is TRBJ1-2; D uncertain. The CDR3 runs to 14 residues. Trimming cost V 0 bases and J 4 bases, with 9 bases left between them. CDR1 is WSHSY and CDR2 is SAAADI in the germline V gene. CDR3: CASSESRYSYGYTF. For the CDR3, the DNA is TGCGCCAGCAGTGAGTCTCGGTACAGCTATGGCTACACCTTC.